Below are 29 T cell receptor beta chains sequenced from a single sample in a study of cytomegalovirus exposure and HLA in healthy donors. Clones were sequenced by immunoSEQ multiplex PCR, and TCRdb holds only the in-frame ones, with some missing. The repertoire consists of roughly 120,000 clones, with more than 75% occurring once and the leading ten covering 2.1%. The sequencing sample was made of PBMCs. These receptors originate from a woman aged 25 to 39 in good health and CMV-seronegative.

This clone was seen only a few times. The chain joins TRBV7-9 to TRBJ1-2; D is possibly TRBD1 (6 bases). Germline V CDR1 and CDR2: SEHNR, FQNEAQ (reference sequence). CDR3 size: 14 residues. Trimming took off 1 base at V and 8 bases at J, with 14 bases between the two ends. CDR3 region: CASSLVGSGDGYTF. In nucleotides, the CDR3 is TGTGCCAGCAGCTTAGTCGGATCAGGGGACGGCTACACCTTC.

As to this clone: One end of the junction varies from germline; a read error may be responsible. The V call is TRBV2, the J call TRBJ2-3, with TRBD2 matching over 12 bases. Germline-derived CDR1 and CDR2 are SNHLY and FYNNEI. This CDR3 comprises 15 residues. In DNA, the CDR3 is TGTGCCAGCAGGCTAGCGGGGGGGGGCACATATACGCAGTATTTT. This translates into CASRLAGGGTYTQYF. The whole variable domain, filled in from reference TRBV2 and TRBJ2-3, reads EPEVTQTPSHQVTQMGQEVILRCVPISNHLYFYWYRQILGQKVEFLVSFYNNEISEKSEIFDDQFSVERPDGSNFTLKIRSTKLEDSAMYFCASRLAGGGTYTQYFGPGTRLTVL.

The chain uses TRBV6-5 and TRBJ2-7; D call uncertain. Per germline, CDR1 MNHEY and CDR2 SVGAGI. V lost 8 bases to trimming and J lost 2 bases, with 7 bases between them. This CDR3 spans 11 amino acids. This CDR3 is CASGATYEQYF. CDR3 bases: TGTGCCAGCGGAGCGACCTACGAGCAGTACTTC.

As DNA, the CDR3 is TGCAGCGTTTTAGAGACACCGGATGGCTACACCTTC. Its translation: CSVLETPDGYTF. The J gene is TRBJ1-2, the V gene TRBV29-1; D is undetermined. Germline CDR1 SQVTM, CDR2 ANQGSEA. V was shortened by 5 bases and J by 6 bases, with 13 bases between the two germline ends. The CDR3 totals 12 residues. The whole variable domain, remainder taken from reference TRBV29-1 and TRBJ1-2, is SAVISQKPSRDICQRGTSLTIQCQVDSQVTMMFWYRQQPGQSLTLIATANQGSEATYESGFVIDKFPISRPNLTFSTLTVSNMSPEDSSIYLCSVLETPDGYTFGSGTRLTVV.

V is TRBV6-1 and J is TRBJ1-1, with D possibly TRBD1 on 6 matching bases. The germline V and J ends were trimmed by 3 bases and 4 bases, with 12 bases remaining between them. Germline values: CDR1 MNHNS, CDR2 SASEGT. This CDR3 has 14 amino acids. The CDR3 DNA is TGTGCCAGCAGTGAGACAGGAGAGGCCACTGAAGCTTTCTTT. Translated: CASSETGEATEAFF.

This clone was observed once. This sequence joins TRBV6-1 and TRBJ1-3; maybe TRBD1 (5 bases). The CDR3 consists of 15 residues. The V and J ends lost 7 bases and 3 bases respectively, with 16 bases between them. Looked up from germline, CDR1 is MNHNS and CDR2 is SASEGT. CDR3 loop: CASTAIRGGGNTIYF. The DNA of the CDR3 is TGTGCCAGCACTGCTATTCGGGGGGGTGGAAACACCATATATTTT.

V usage is TRBV19 and J usage is TRBJ2-5, with D possibly TRBD1 on 6 matching bases. There are 15 residues in the CDR3. CDR1 and CDR2 (germline): LNHDA, SQIVND (reference sequence). Trimming removed 2 bases from V and 3 bases from J, with 13 bases in between. Written as DNA, the CDR3 is TGTGCCAGTAGTATACGAAGGGACACCGAAGAGACCCAGTACTTC. The encoded protein is CASSIRRDTEETQYF.

This clone has only a few counts. This chain links TRBV7-2 with TRBJ2-1, with 12 bases aligning to TRBD2. V lost 5 bases and J lost 8; bases outside the gene matches: 13. Germline lookup yields CDR1 SGHTA and CDR2 FQGNSA. The CDR3 covers 17 residues. CDR3 sequence: CASSPRSASGGAHEQFF. CDR3 nucleotide sequence: TGTGCCAGCAGCCCCCGCTCTGCTAGCGGGGGGGCCCATGAGCAGTTCTTC.

V is TRBV5-6 and J is TRBJ2-7, with 7 nucleotides matching TRBD2. Germline CDR1 is SGHDT and CDR2 is YYEEEE. J lost 6 bases, V lost 4 bases, and 13 bases had no gene match. The CDR3 sequence is 15 residues long. DNA of the CDR3: TGTGCCAGCAGCCCTGTAGGCGGGGGATCCGGCGAGCAGTACTTC. Amino acid sequence: CASSPVGGGSGEQYF.

This rearrangement joins TRBV7-2 to TRBJ2-5; D unclear. V was trimmed by 0 bases and J by 5 bases, leaving 10 bases between them. Germline V gene data show CDR1 as SGHTA and CDR2 as FQGNSA. This CDR3 is 14 amino acids long. The CDR3 region is CASSLALTSETQYF. CDR3 DNA: TGTGCCAGCAGCTTAGCCCTCACGAGCGAGACCCAGTACTTC.

The CDR3 DNA follows: TGTGCCACCAGCAGAGATCTGTTGGGGACAGGGAGCACTGAAGCTTTCTTT. It is translated as CATSRDLLGTGSTEAFF. V and J are TRBV15 and TRBJ1-1; 9 bases map to TRBD1. In germline, CDR1 is LNHNV, CDR2 YYDKDF (reference sequence). CDR3 size: 17 residues. The V segment lost 0 bases and the J segment 4 bases; nucleotides outside the gene matches: 9.

The genes are TRBV11-3 and TRBJ2-5; D might be TRBD2 (6 bases). The V gene's germline CDR1 is SGHNT and CDR2 YENEEA. V was cut by 4 bases and J by 9 bases, with 18 bases left in between. CDR3 length: 14 residues. The DNA of the CDR3 is TGTGCCAGCAGCTCCCAGCGTGCCGGCGGGGCCCAGTACTTC. Protein: CASSSQRAGGAQYF.

The chain employs TRBV11-1 and TRBJ2-6; the D gene is possibly TRBD1 (6 bases). CDR1 is SGHAT, CDR2 FQDESV, per germline (reference sequence). The ends were cut back, 5 bases at V and 2 bases at J, with 10 bases in the middle. CDR3 length: 15 amino acids. The CDR3 reads CASSPDSPGANVLTF. The CDR3 nucleotides read TGTGCCAGCAGCCCGGACAGTCCTGGGGCCAACGTCCTGACTTTC.

This clone has a single count. The chain employs TRBV29-1 and TRBJ1-4; no firm D call. The germline V gene encodes CDR1 SQVTM and CDR2 ANQGSEA. V was trimmed by 5 bases and J by 5 bases, leaving 9 bases between them. The CDR3 is 12 amino acids. CDR3 bases: TGCAGCGTTCAGGTCAGCAATGAAAAACTGTTTTTT. Its translation is CSVQVSNEKLFF.

This chain uses TRBV4-1 with TRBJ2-6; 11 bases align to TRBD1. V was clipped by 0 bases and J by 3 bases; unmatched bases: 7. CDR3 length: 19 amino acids. CDR1 MGHRA and CDR2 YSYEKL come from the germline V gene. DNA of the CDR3: TGCGCCAGCAGCCAAGATAAGGACAGGGGGCGGTTTGGGGCCAACGTCCTGACTTTC. Translation gives CASSQDKDRGRFGANVLTF.

Written as DNA, the CDR3 is TGTGCCAGCAGTCCCGCCGGGACAGGGGTTTATGGCTACACCTTC. As protein: CASSPAGTGVYGYTF. The chain links TRBV27 to TRBJ1-2; 10 bases are a match to TRBD1. Germline CDR1 reads MNHEY; CDR2 reads SMNVEV (reference sequence). The V and J ends lost 5 bases and 5 bases, in that order; junction bases with no gene match: 8. The CDR3 length is 15 residues.

Only a few counts were recorded for this clone. V and J are TRBV25-1 and TRBJ2-4, with D uncertain. Per the germline V gene, CDR1 is MGHDK and CDR2 is SYGVNS. V was trimmed by 3 bases and J by 9 bases, leaving 3 bases between them. This CDR3 has 10 residues. CDR3 amino acids: CASSDRIQYF. The CDR3 DNA follows: TGTGCCAGCAGTGATCGCATTCAGTACTTC.

The V and J genes are TRBV7-8 and TRBJ2-7; D not certain. V was pared by 1 base and J by 2 bases, with 9 bases between. Germline CDR1 is SGHVS and CDR2 is FQNEAQ. The CDR3 runs to 14 residues. The DNA for the CDR3 is TGTGCCAGCAGCTTAGATCCCTTTACCTACGAGCAGTACTTC. It specifies CASSLDPFTYEQYF. Full variable domain (missing parts from reference TRBV7-8 and TRBJ2-7): GAGVSQSPRYKVAKRGQDVALRCDPISGHVSLFWYQQALGQGPEFLTYFQNEAQLDKSGLPSDRFFAERPEGSVSTLKIQRTQQEDSAVYLCASSLDPFTYEQYFGPGTRLTVT.

This clone has a single count. The rearrangement links TRBV27 to TRBJ2-5, with TRBD2 matching 7 bases. V lost 1 base and J lost 4; bases outside the gene matches: 0. The V gene's germline CDR1 is MNHEY and CDR2 SMNVEV (reference sequence). CDR3 length equals 13 residues. The CDR3 here is CASSLLAGETQYF. DNA of the CDR3: TGTGCCAGCAGTTTATTAGCGGGAGAGACCCAGTACTTC.

The chain couples TRBV29-1 to TRBJ1-1; 8 positions agree with TRBD1. With 6 bases clipped from V and 11 bases from J, the junction kept 5 bases outside the gene matches. The germline V gene encodes CDR1 SQVTM and CDR2 ANQGSEA. The CDR3 extends over 10 amino acids. In DNA form, the CDR3 reads TGCAGCGTAACGGACAGGGCTGCTTTCTTT. This translates into CSVTDRAAFF.

This chain links TRBV5-8 with TRBJ2-1, with 7 bases lining up with TRBD1. The CDR3 spans 15 residues. Per the germline V gene, CDR1 is SGHTS and CDR2 is YDEGEE. V lost 4 bases to trimming and J lost 4 bases; unmatched junction nucleotides: 8. CDR3 sequence reads: CASSQGQVSYNEQFF. In DNA, the CDR3 is TGTGCCAGCAGCCAAGGACAGGTATCTTACAATGAGCAGTTCTTC.

The J gene is TRBJ1-6, the V gene TRBV13; 8 positions match TRBD1. Germline V gene lookup returns CDR1 PRHDT and CDR2 FYEKMQ (reference sequence). The CDR3 runs 14 residues. The trim removed 4 bases at V and 13 bases at J, leaving 9 bases unmatched. The CDR3: CASSYRGTRGPLHF. CDR3 in DNA: TGTGCCAGCAGCTACAGGGGGACCCGGGGTCCCCTCCACTTT.

The chain is built from TRBV7-9 and TRBJ2-7; no clear D gene. The CDR3 covers 12 residues. Germline V lookup: CDR1 SEHNR, CDR2 FQNEAQ (reference sequence). Trimming stripped 6 bases from V and 5 bases from J, with 11 bases between. CDR3 region: CASSDTVNEQYF. In nucleotides, the CDR3 is TGTGCCAGCAGTGATACGGTTAACGAGCAGTACTTC. The entire variable domain, with the rest obtained from reference TRBV7-9 and TRBJ2-7, is as follows: DTGVSQNPRHKITKRGQNVTFRCDPISEHNRLYWYRQTLGQGPEFLTYFQNEAQLEKSRLLSDRFSAERPKGSFSTLEIQRTEQGDSAMYLCASSDTVNEQYFGPGTRLTVT.

This clone was picked up one time. The genes are TRBV5-8 and TRBJ1-1; D perhaps matches TRBD1 (5 bases). The V gene lost 1 base and the J gene lost 6 bases, with 10 bases spanning the gap. Germline CDR1 SGHTS, CDR2 YDEGEE. The CDR3 runs to 13 residues. Written as DNA, the CDR3 is TGTGCCAGCAGCTTGTTGGGGGGGTCTGAAGCTTTCTTT. It is translated as CASSLLGGSEAFF.

In its sample, this clone was seen a few times. The chain joins TRBV9 to TRBJ1-6; perhaps TRBD1 as D (6 bases). The V end lost 3 bases, the J end lost 7 bases, and 14 bases lay between the germline ends. Germline V gene lookup returns CDR1 SGDLS and CDR2 YYNGEE. CDR3 length: 15 amino acids. The CDR3 bases are TGTGCCAGCAGCGCGTCCGGGACAAGGAATTCACCCCTCCACTTT. As protein: CASSASGTRNSPLHF.

The genes are TRBV27 and TRBJ1-1; TRBD1 might be the D (5 bases). Trimming took off 2 bases at V and 7 bases at J, with 14 bases between the two ends. CDR1 is MNHEY, CDR2 SMNVEV, per germline (reference sequence). The CDR3 consists of 14 residues. The CDR3 protein is CASSLKRAGFEAFF. The CDR3 nucleotides read TGTGCCAGCAGTTTAAAGCGGGCAGGGTTTGAAGCTTTCTTT.

This chain uses TRBV7-9 with TRBJ2-3; TRBD2 aligns across 11 bases. Trimming took 5 bases from V and 6 from J; bases not matched to a gene: 4. CDR3 length equals 14 residues. Germline values: CDR1 SEHNR, CDR2 FQNEAQ (reference sequence). This CDR3 is CASSATSGEDTQYF. The CDR3 region has the DNA TGTGCCAGCAGCGCGACTAGCGGGGAGGATACGCAGTATTTT.

DNA of the CDR3: TGTGCCAGCAGTTACTTTCCAGGGGGCCATGGCTACACCTTC. It translates to CASSYFPGGHGYTF. The chain has TRBV6-5 and TRBJ1-2; 8 bases fit TRBD1. The V and J ends lost 1 base and 6 bases, in that order; junction bases with no gene match: 4. This CDR3 is built from 14 residues. The germline CDR1 and CDR2 sequences are MNHEY and SVGAGI.

This clone appeared many times. The chain is built from TRBV7-8 and TRBJ2-5; 12 nucleotides line up with TRBD2. CDR1 is SGHVS and CDR2 is FQNEAQ in the germline V gene. The junction had 10 bases not matched to a gene; V was cut back by 6 bases and J by 5 bases. The CDR3 loop spans 16 amino acids. The CDR3 nucleotides read TGTGCCAGCAGTTCTCTAGCGGGGGGGCCCGGGGAGACCCAGTACTTC. It specifies CASSSLAGGPGETQYF.